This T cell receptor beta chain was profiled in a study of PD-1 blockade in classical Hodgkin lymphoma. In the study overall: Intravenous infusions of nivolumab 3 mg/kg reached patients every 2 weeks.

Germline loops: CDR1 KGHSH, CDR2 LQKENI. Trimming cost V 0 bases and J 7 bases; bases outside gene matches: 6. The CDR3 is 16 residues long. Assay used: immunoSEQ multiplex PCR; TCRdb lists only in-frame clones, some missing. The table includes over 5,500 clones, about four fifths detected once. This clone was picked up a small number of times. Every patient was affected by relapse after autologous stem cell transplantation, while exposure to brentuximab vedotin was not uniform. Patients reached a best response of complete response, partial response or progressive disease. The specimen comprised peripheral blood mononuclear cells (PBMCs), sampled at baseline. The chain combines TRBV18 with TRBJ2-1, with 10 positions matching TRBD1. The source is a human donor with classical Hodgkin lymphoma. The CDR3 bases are TGTGCCAGCTCACCACCGAGGACAGGGGGATTTAATGAGCAGTTCTTC. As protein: CASSPPRTGGFNEQFF.